These 19 T cell receptor beta chains originate from one sample sequenced in a study of T cells after posttransplantation cyclophosphamide. Repertoires were generated with immunoSEQ multiplex PCR, while TCRdb's copy carries only in-frame clones and drops some. The data show 30,000 to 50,000 clones, with none appearing a single time. Sequencing input: PBMCs. The receptors were sampled from a woman aged 45-59 years in good health and a related stem cell transplant donor.

This clone was seen at least ten times. The chain has TRBV28 and TRBJ1-4, with a tentative D call TRBD1 (5 bases). The CDR3 consists of 14 residues. In germline, CDR1 is MDHEN, CDR2 SYDVKM. V was trimmed by 7 bases and J by 4 bases, leaving 13 bases between them. The DNA for the CDR3 is TGTGCCAGCAATCCAGGCAGGGTTAATGAAAAACTGTTTTTT. Translating gives CASNPGRVNEKLFF.

There are many counts of this clone. The chain recombines TRBV5-1 with TRBJ2-5; TRBD1 might be the D (6 bases). From germline, CDR1 is SGHRS and CDR2 YFSETQ. V was clipped by 1 base and J by 4 bases, with 14 bases between them. The CDR3 consists of 15 residues. The CDR3 here is CASSLLVLRGETQYF. The CDR3 DNA follows: TGCGCCAGCAGCTTGCTGGTACTCAGGGGAGAGACCCAGTACTTC.

This clone has ten or more counts. The V and J genes are TRBV7-2 and TRBJ2-1; 9 bases align to TRBD1. The CDR3 is made up of 16 amino acids. Germline assignment: CDR1 SGHTA and CDR2 FQGNSA. V dropped 2 bases and J dropped 7; count of bases not matched to a gene: 9. Here the CDR3 DNA reads TGTGCCAGCAGCTTAAACAGGGGGCAAGCGGGAAATGAGCAGTTCTTC. It encodes CASSLNRGQAGNEQFF.

This clone was counted ten times or more. The V call is TRBV27, the J call TRBJ1-1, with a tentative D call TRBD1 (6 bases). Germline loops: CDR1 MNHEY, CDR2 SMNVEV (reference sequence). V dropped 2 bases and J dropped 1 base, with 8 bases sitting between them. The CDR3 has 14 amino acids. The CDR3 coding sequence is TGTGCCAGCAGTTTAACAGGGAGGAACACTGAAGCTTTCTTT. This gives the protein CASSLTGRNTEAFF.

This clone was counted at least ten times. The rearrangement uses TRBV19 and TRBJ1-1; D unresolved. The CDR3 is made up of 16 amino acids. The V gene lost 1 base and the J gene lost 1 base, with 13 bases spanning the gap. CDR1 and CDR2 (germline): LNHDA, SQIVND (reference sequence). CDR3 DNA: TGTGCCAGTAGTATAGGACTGACCCTAACGAACACTGAAGCTTTCTTT. It yields the protein CASSIGLTLTNTEAFF.

This clone was observed at least ten times. V usage is TRBV7-2 and J usage is TRBJ2-5; 7 bases align to TRBD1. Germline V gene data show CDR1 as SGHTA and CDR2 as FQGNSA. The CDR3 extends over 14 amino acids. V trimming: 1 base; J trimming: 8 bases; junction bases outside the gene matches: 7. CDR3 sequence (DNA): TGTGCCAGCAGCTTAGGTGAAGGGGGCTATACCCAGTACTTC. Protein: CASSLGEGGYTQYF.

The genes are TRBV25-1 and TRBJ2-1, with 8 bases lining up with TRBD1. J was trimmed by 7 bases and V by 4 bases; bases with no gene match: 6. This CDR3 is 14 amino acids long. Per germline, CDR1 MGHDK and CDR2 SYGVNS. CDR3 coding DNA: TGTGCCAGCAGTGGGTGGACAGGGCTGAATGAGCAGTTCTTC. This codes for CASSGWTGLNEQFF. The full variable domain, with the rest looked up from reference TRBV25-1 and TRBJ2-1, is EADIYQTPRYLVIGTGKKITLECSQTMGHDKMYWYQQDPGMELHLIHYSYGVNSTEKGDLSSESTVSRIRTEHFPLTLESARPSHTSQYLCASSGWTGLNEQFFGPGTRLTVL.

This clone has at least ten counts. V usage is TRBV9 and J usage is TRBJ1-3; a weak D match, TRBD1 (6 bases). This CDR3 is built from 16 residues. Germline values: CDR1 SGDLS, CDR2 YYNGEE. V lost 0 bases, J lost 1 base, and 11 bases lay in between. The CDR3 nucleotides read TGTGCCAGCAGCGTAGGGACAGAGAGGTCTGGAAACACCATATATTTT. It yields the protein CASSVGTERSGNTIYF.

This clone was recorded a few times. The chain uses TRBV9 and TRBJ2-1; 10 bases align to TRBD2. The CDR3 sequence is 20 residues long. Germline V gene lookup returns CDR1 SGDLS and CDR2 YYNGEE. V dropped 2 bases and J dropped 2; count of bases not matched to a gene: 16. The CDR3 DNA follows: TGTGCCAGCAGCGTCCCACAGGGTGGCCTAGCGGGGGTCACCTACAATGAGCAGTTCTTC. As protein: CASSVPQGGLAGVTYNEQFF. Full variable domain (remainder filled in from reference TRBV9 and TRBJ2-1): DSGVTQTPKHLITATGQRVTLRCSPRSGDLSVYWYQQSLDQGLQFLIQYYNGEERAKGNILERFSAQQFPDLHSELNLSSLELGDSALYFCASSVPQGGLAGVTYNEQFFGPGTRLTVL.

This clone was counted ten times or more. V usage is TRBV7-8 and J usage is TRBJ1-1; D perhaps matches TRBD1 (6 bases). The V gene lost 0 bases and the J gene lost 1 base, with 18 bases spanning the gap. The CDR3 is 18 residues long. The V gene's germline CDR1 is SGHVS and CDR2 FQNEAQ. The CDR3 region has the DNA TGTGCCAGCAGCTTAGCGCGTCGGCAGGGGCACCCGAACACTGAAGCTTTCTTT. This encodes CASSLARRQGHPNTEAFF. Variable domain in full (rest from reference TRBV7-8 and TRBJ1-1): GAGVSQSPRYKVAKRGQDVALRCDPISGHVSLFWYQQALGQGPEFLTYFQNEAQLDKSGLPSDRFFAERPEGSVSTLKIQRTQQEDSAVYLCASSLARRQGHPNTEAFFGQGTRLTVV.

This clone has ten or more counts. The genes are TRBV6-6 and TRBJ1-1, with no clear D. This CDR3 spans 14 amino acids. Germline values: CDR1 MNHNY, CDR2 SVGAGI (reference sequence). The germline V and J ends were trimmed by 4 bases and 3 bases, with 12 bases remaining between them. The CDR3 sequence: CASSFGRTDTEAFF. CDR3 coding DNA: TGTGCCAGCAGTTTTGGGCGGACTGACACTGAAGCTTTCTTT.

This clone has a count of ten or more. This chain connects TRBV4-1 to TRBJ1-2; D gene unclear. Germline V lookup: CDR1 MGHRA, CDR2 YSYEKL. This CDR3 region has 15 residues. V was pared by 3 bases and J by 1 base, with 12 bases between. CDR3 DNA: TGCGCCAGCAGCCATCCGACGACGGGTAACTATGGCTACACCTTC. Its translation: CASSHPTTGNYGYTF.

The table lists this clone with many counts. The gene calls are TRBV5-1 and TRBJ1-4; perhaps TRBD1 as D (6 bases). The CDR3 runs 14 residues. Trimming stripped 5 bases from V and 0 bases from J, with 8 bases between. Germline loops: CDR1 SGHRS, CDR2 YFSETQ. Written as DNA, the CDR3 is TGCGCCAGCAGATCAGGGGCAACTAATGAAAAACTGTTTTTT. It encodes CASRSGATNEKLFF.

In its sample, this clone was seen many times. For the CDR3, the DNA is TGTGCCAGCAGCCACGGGCGGCTGGGGGCGGCGAACACTGAAGCTTTCTTT. Translating it yields CASSHGRLGAANTEAFF. The genes are TRBV7-2 and TRBJ1-1; a possible D gene is TRBD1 (6 bases). CDR1 is SGHTA and CDR2 is FQGNSA in the germline V gene. There are 17 residues in the CDR3. V was cut by 5 bases and J by 1 base, with 20 bases left in between.

This clone was detected many times. The chain combines TRBV11-2 with TRBJ1-4; D not resolved. Trimming removed 5 bases at V and 8 bases at J, with 12 bases between. There are 13 residues in the CDR3. Germline CDR1 is SGHAT and CDR2 is FQNNGV. The CDR3, as DNA: TGTGCCAGCAGCCGGTCCGGGGTCGAAAAACTGTTTTTT. Translating gives CASSRSGVEKLFF.

This clone was seen a few times. The CDR3: CASSSPNSRQKNTEAFF. The CDR3 DNA follows: TGTGCCAGCAGCTCCCCTAACTCGCGACAGAAGAACACTGAAGCTTTCTTT. The rearrangement links TRBV5-4 to TRBJ1-1; a weak D match, TRBD1 (5 bases). Germline V lookup: CDR1 SGHNT, CDR2 YYREEE (reference sequence). This CDR3 comprises 17 residues. Trimming shortened V by 3 bases and J by 1 base, and 19 bases separated the two germline ends.

This clone was counted many times. This chain connects TRBV12-5 to TRBJ2-5; 9 bases are shared with TRBD1. The CDR3 sequence is 16 residues long. With V trimmed by 1 base and J by 4 bases, 7 bases remained unmatched. CDR1 and CDR2 (germline): LGHNT, FRNRAP. CDR3 nucleotides: TGTGCTAGTGGTTTGGCAGGGACAGGGCGTGCAGAGACCCAGTACTTC. Translated: CASGLAGTGRAETQYF.

This clone was recorded many times. This chain uses TRBV27 with TRBJ1-5, with 11 bases lining up with TRBD1. The CDR3 has 14 amino acids. J lost 6 bases, V lost 5 bases, and 3 bases had no gene match. Germline V gene sequence: CDR1 MNHEY, CDR2 SMNVEV (reference sequence). The CDR3 DNA sequence: TGTGCCAGCAGTCTAGGGACAGGGGGTCAGCCCCAGCATTTT. Protein sequence: CASSLGTGGQPQHF.

This clone was detected many times. J is TRBJ2-7 and V is TRBV12-5; 10 positions match TRBD1. V lost 5 bases and J lost 5; bases outside the gene matches: 9. The germline V gene encodes CDR1 LGHNT and CDR2 FRNRAP. The CDR3 consists of 15 residues. In nucleotides, the CDR3 is TGTGCTAGTGGTACCTGGGACAGGGGAGAACACGAGCAGTACTTC. This gives the protein CASGTWDRGEHEQYF.